The sequence of this TCR beta chain was determined in a study of cytomegalovirus exposure and HLA in healthy donors. Regarding the study as a whole: Later, an analysis found that TCR clusters from the first cohort tended to co-occur in the 95 to 150 validation repertoires.

As regards this clone: The antigen is undetermined.

Assay: immunoSEQ multiplex PCR; the TCRdb copy retains only in-frame clones and omits some. Of about 120,000 clones in the sample, 89% were seen once. The germline gives CDR1 ENHRY, CDR2 SYGVKD. The CDR3 has 12 amino acids. Trimming removed 4 bases at V and 5 bases at J, with 8 bases between. This sequence joins TRBV10-3 and TRBJ2-5; no clear D gene. Specimen: PBMCs. This receptor was taken from a woman younger than 30 in good health and CMV-seronegative. In nucleotides, the CDR3 is TGTGCCATCAGTGGAAATAGCGAGACCCAGTACTTC. Translated: CAISGNSETQYF.